The 18 T cell receptor beta chains reported below all come from one sample, sequenced in a study of human T cells and chemical hapten exposure. Using its own MiXCR run on the RACE reads, TCRdb lists one record per CDR3 protein. Of roughly 380,000 distinct CDR3 sequences in the sample, approximately 5% were seen once. Time point in this sample: patch test 1, 2 weeks after DPC sensitization. Stated treatment: therapeutic diphenylcyclopropenone sensitization with weekly scalp DPC. Sequenced here: whole blood, sampled in connection with sensitization to the hapten diphenylcyclopropenone (DPC). The receptor source for this set is a woman aged 45-59 years with alopecia areata. Some clones in this sample may be carry-over from other donors' samples.

This clonotype was seen only a few times. V is TRBV20-1 and J is TRBJ2-2; D ambiguous. The V gene lost 0 bases and the J gene lost 0 bases, with 11 bases spanning the gap. CDR1 is DFQATT, CDR2 SNEGSKA, per germline (reference sequence). This CDR3 has 16 amino acids. In nucleotides, the CDR3 is TGCAGTGCTAGAGACCCTTTCTCGGCGAACACCGGGGAGCTGTTTTTT. Translated: CSARDPFSANTGELFF.

In its sample, this clonotype was seen a few times. V and J are TRBV6-5 and TRBJ2-1; 9 bases are shared with TRBD2. From germline, CDR1 is MNHEY and CDR2 SVGAGI. Trimming at V came to 6 bases and at J to 9 bases, leaving 6 bases not matched to a gene. The CDR3 length is 13 residues. The CDR3 sequence: CASRGTSIGEQFF. Here the CDR3 DNA reads TGTGCCAGCAGAGGGACTAGCATTGGTGAGCAGTTCTTC.

The V and J genes are TRBV18 and TRBJ1-1; 7 bases map to TRBD1. V dropped 5 bases and J dropped 4; count of bases not matched to a gene: 7. Germline CDR1 and CDR2: KGHSH and LQKENI. This CDR3 comprises 14 residues. The CDR3 loop is CASSGAGGGTEAFF. The CDR3 DNA reads TGTGCCAGCTCAGGGGCAGGGGGAGGCACTGAAGCTTTCTTT.

In this sample, this clonotype turned up many times. The chain employs TRBV10-3 and TRBJ2-3, with D possibly TRBD1 on 6 matching bases. CDR1 and CDR2 (germline): ENHRY, SYGVKD. The CDR3 has 13 amino acids. Deletions cut 6 bases from V and 4 bases from J, with 11 bases between. The CDR3 region has the DNA TGTGCCATCAGCTACAGGGCCCCAGATACGCAGTATTTT. It codes for CAISYRAPDTQYF.

This clonotype was picked up many times. This chain uses TRBV7-9 with TRBJ2-6; D not certain. The germline V and J ends were trimmed by 4 bases and 1 base, with 11 bases remaining between them. CDR3 length: 16 amino acids. Germline-derived CDR1 and CDR2 are SEHNR and FQNEAQ (reference sequence). CDR3 in amino acids: CASSSPGGSGANVLTF. The CDR3, as DNA: TGTGCCAGCAGCTCCCCTGGCGGATCTGGGGCCAACGTCCTGACTTTC.

In this sample, this clonotype turned up many times. V and J are TRBV11-2 and TRBJ1-3; D remains unclear. This CDR3 has 14 residues. The V end lost 2 bases, the J end lost 5 bases, and 10 bases lay between the germline ends. CDR1 is SGHAT, CDR2 FQNNGV, per germline. This CDR3 reads CASSLLDGRNTIYF. Written as DNA, the CDR3 is TGTGCCAGCAGCTTACTCGACGGCCGAAACACCATATATTTT.

This clonotype has a count of ten or more. The chain has TRBV27 and TRBJ1-6, with 8 bases fitting TRBD1. The CDR3 loop spans 14 amino acids. The germline V gene encodes CDR1 MNHEY and CDR2 SMNVEV (reference sequence). Trimming removed 5 bases from V and 11 bases from J; junction bases left unmatched: 8. The DNA of the CDR3 is TGTGCCAGCAGTCCCACAGGGGGGGGTCCACCCCTCCACTTT. It encodes CASSPTGGGPPLHF.

In this sample, this clonotype turned up many times. The genes are TRBV6-6 and TRBJ1-1; D may be TRBD1 (6 bases). V lost 11 bases and J 0 bases, leaving 10 bases between the germline ends. CDR3 length equals 12 residues. Germline V gene data show CDR1 as MNHNY and CDR2 as SVGAGI (reference sequence). This CDR3 reads CAGGQMNTEAFF. Here the CDR3 DNA reads TGTGCCGGCGGACAGATGAACACTGAAGCTTTCTTT.

This clonotype occurred many times. The rearrangement joins TRBV5-1 to TRBJ2-7; D is tentatively TRBD1 or TRBD2 (7 bases each). Trimming pared 5 bases from V and 2 bases from J, leaving 11 bases between. Germline V gives CDR1 SGHRS, CDR2 YFSETQ. The CDR3 is made up of 13 amino acids. The CDR3 DNA follows: TGCGCCAGCAGGAGCGGGACAGCCTACGAGCAGTACTTC. This translates into CASRSGTAYEQYF.

The V call is TRBV4-1, the J call TRBJ2-1; D call uncertain. V lost 4 bases and J lost 8, with 9 bases in between. The germline V gene has CDR1 MGHRA and CDR2 YSYEKL. This CDR3 comprises 12 residues. The CDR3 reads CASSPSRDEQFF. CDR3 bases: TGCGCCAGCAGCCCCTCTCGCGATGAGCAGTTCTTC.

The chain is built from TRBV19 and TRBJ2-7; D is uncertain. This CDR3 has 12 amino acids. The V end lost 2 bases, the J end lost 7 bases, and 9 bases lay between the germline ends. Germline CDR1 and CDR2: LNHDA and SQIVND (reference sequence). CDR3 in amino acids: CASSIRKGEQYF. CDR3 in DNA: TGTGCCAGTAGTATAAGGAAAGGGGAGCAGTACTTC.

This clonotype has ten or more counts. This sequence joins TRBV4-3 and TRBJ1-5; D is uncertain. Germline-derived CDR1 and CDR2 are LGHNA and YSLEER. The CDR3 runs 15 residues. V gave up 4 bases and J gave up 0 bases, with 10 bases separating them. CDR3 protein: CASSLAVGSNQPQHF. The CDR3 DNA follows: TGCGCCAGCAGCCTGGCTGTGGGTAGCAATCAGCCCCAGCATTTT.

There are many counts of this clonotype. This rearrangement joins TRBV12-3 or TRBV12-4 to TRBJ2-3, with 10 nucleotides matching TRBD2. V gave up 3 bases and J gave up 7 bases; unmatched junction bases: 7. The CDR3 has 15 amino acids. CDR3 bases: TGTGCCAGCAGTTTGAAGCGGGAGGGCCCTAATACGCAGTATTTT. Translation gives CASSLKREGPNTQYF.

This clonotype was observed many times. The V call is TRBV5-1, the J call TRBJ2-5, with D uncertain. Trimming stripped 3 bases from V and 7 bases from J, with 16 bases between. Germline V gene lookup returns CDR1 SGHRS and CDR2 YFSETQ. CDR3 length equals 14 residues. CDR3 DNA sequence: TGCGCCAGCAGCTCCAACAGAGAGATTGTGACCCAGTACTTC. Its translation is CASSSNREIVTQYF.

This clonotype has a count of ten or more. V gene TRBV12-3 or TRBV12-4 combines with J gene TRBJ1-5, with 7 bases fitting TRBD1. The CDR3 is made up of 14 amino acids. Germline trimming cut 2 bases from V and 7 bases from J; bases unmatched to any gene: 5. CDR3 region: CASSLQGGRQPQHF. The CDR3 DNA sequence: TGTGCCAGCAGTTTACAAGGGGGCAGGCAGCCCCAGCATTTT.

A few counts support this clonotype. The chain recombines TRBV20-1 with TRBJ1-1; a possible D gene is TRBD1 (6 bases). The CDR3 sequence is 16 residues long. Germline CDR1 DFQATT, CDR2 SNEGSKA (reference sequence). Trimming pared 6 bases from V and 0 bases from J, leaving 20 bases between. CDR3 DNA sequence: TGCAGTGCCGACGGACAGCCCACCCGTTTGAACACTGAAGCTTTCTTT. Amino acids: CSADGQPTRLNTEAFF.

This clonotype was observed a single time. The chain uses TRBV30 and TRBJ2-7; 8 nucleotides align to TRBD1. From germline, CDR1 is GTSNPN and CDR2 SVGIG (reference sequence). The CDR3 consists of 15 residues. V lost 1 base and J lost 2; bases outside the gene matches: 7. CDR3 nucleotide sequence: TGTGCCTGGAGTGCGTTAGGGGACAGGCCCTACGAGCAGTACTTC. It yields the protein CAWSALGDRPYEQYF.

For this clonotype: It may be a read error: a sequence one base away is much more abundant. CDR3 DNA: TGTGCCAGCAGTCAGGAGGCGCTCACTGAAGCTTTCTTT. The encoded protein is CASSQEALTEAFF. This sequence joins TRBV6-5 and TRBJ1-1; D uncertain. Germline V gene lookup returns CDR1 MNHEY and CDR2 SVGAGI. V lost 5 bases to trimming and J lost 4 bases, with 11 bases between them. This CDR3 spans 13 amino acids.